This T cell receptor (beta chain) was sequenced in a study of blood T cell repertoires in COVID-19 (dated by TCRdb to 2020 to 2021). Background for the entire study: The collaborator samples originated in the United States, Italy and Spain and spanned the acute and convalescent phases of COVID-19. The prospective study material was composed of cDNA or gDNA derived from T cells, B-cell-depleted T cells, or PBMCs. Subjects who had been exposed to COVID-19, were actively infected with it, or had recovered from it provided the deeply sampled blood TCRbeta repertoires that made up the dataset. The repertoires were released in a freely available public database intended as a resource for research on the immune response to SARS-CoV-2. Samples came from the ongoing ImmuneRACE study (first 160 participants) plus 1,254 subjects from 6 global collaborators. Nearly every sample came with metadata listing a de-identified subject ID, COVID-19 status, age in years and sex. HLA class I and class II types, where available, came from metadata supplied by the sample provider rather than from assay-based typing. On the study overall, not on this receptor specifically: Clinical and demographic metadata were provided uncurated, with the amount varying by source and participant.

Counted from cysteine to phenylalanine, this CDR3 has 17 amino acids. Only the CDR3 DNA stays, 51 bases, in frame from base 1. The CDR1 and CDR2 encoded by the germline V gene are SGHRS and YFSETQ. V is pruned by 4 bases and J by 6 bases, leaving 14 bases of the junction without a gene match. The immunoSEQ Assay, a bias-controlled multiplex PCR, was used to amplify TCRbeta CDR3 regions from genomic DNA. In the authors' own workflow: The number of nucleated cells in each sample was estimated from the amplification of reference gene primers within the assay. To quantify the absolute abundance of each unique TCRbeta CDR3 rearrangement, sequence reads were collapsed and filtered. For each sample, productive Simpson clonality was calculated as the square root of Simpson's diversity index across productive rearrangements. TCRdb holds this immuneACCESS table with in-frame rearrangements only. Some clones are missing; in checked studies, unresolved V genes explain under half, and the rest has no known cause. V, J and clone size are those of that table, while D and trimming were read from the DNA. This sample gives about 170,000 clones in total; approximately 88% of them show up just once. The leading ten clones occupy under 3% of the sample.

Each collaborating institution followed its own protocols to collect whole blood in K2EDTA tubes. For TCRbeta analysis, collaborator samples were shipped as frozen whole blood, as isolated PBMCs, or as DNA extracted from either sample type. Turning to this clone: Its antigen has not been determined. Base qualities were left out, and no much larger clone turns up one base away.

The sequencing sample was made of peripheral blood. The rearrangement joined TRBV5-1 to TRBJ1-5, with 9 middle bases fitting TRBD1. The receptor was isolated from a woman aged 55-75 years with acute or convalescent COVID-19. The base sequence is TGCGCCAGCAGCCCGGGGCCTGTTACAGGGGGCGGTCAGCCCCAGCATTTT. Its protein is CASSPGPVTGGGQPQHF. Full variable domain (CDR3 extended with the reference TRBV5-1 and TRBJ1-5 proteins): KAGVTQTPRYLIKTRGQQVTLSCSPISGHRSVSWYQQTPGQGLQFLFEYFSETQRNKGNFPGRFSGRQFSNSRSEMNVSTLELGDSALYLCASSPGPVTGGGQPQHFGDGTRLSIL.